Detailed here is one T cell receptor (beta chain). Its antigen is unidentified. This specimen belongs to a study of T cells after yellow fever vaccination. General observations from the study: Once the booster was given, most primary-vaccination clones reappeared, at approximately 97% for CD4 and roughly 85% for CD8.

It was through 5'RACE template switching that TCR cDNA was made, with a universal primer site and UMIs added. TCRdb redid the calling of the 5' RACE reads with MiXCR, one entry per CDR3 protein. In the table there are some 400,000 distinct CDR3 sequences, under 20% of which are singletons. Trimming cost V 5 bases and J 2 bases, with 15 bases left between them. Germline V CDR1 and CDR2: SGHTA, FQGTGA. The CDR3 is 16 residues long. The V call is TRBV7-3, the J call TRBJ2-2; D gene unclear. This sample comprised PBMCs, obtained before the yellow fever booster vaccination. The receptor was isolated from a young man who received the YFV17D yellow fever vaccine. In nucleotides, the CDR3 is TGTGCCAGCAGCCCCACTCGCGACACAAACACCGGGGAGCTGTTTTTT. Residues: CASSPTRDTNTGELFF.